Given below is one T cell receptor (beta chain) in context. This clone was recorded once. The antigen it binds to is not known. No base qualities exist here, and no much larger clone lies one base off it. The sample originates from a study of pediatric ulcerative colitis (dated by TCRdb to about 2019). About the investigation overall: Several ulcerative colitis patients had pancolitis and two had left-sided colitis, with histology consistent with ulcerative colitis in all. The Pediatric Ulcerative Colitis Activity Index classified a couple of patients as having mild disease, several as having moderate disease and three as having acute severe colitis. From roughly 9 newly diagnosed, treatment-naive pediatric ulcerative colitis patients and a few non-IBD control children, paired blood and rectal samples were collected. Points the paper makes about the study in general: Significantly higher autologous blood-rectal clonal overlap was found in ulcerative colitis patients than in controls, which suggested increased T cell trafficking to inflamed tissue. Because repertoires were derived from total lymphocyte DNA, patterns in rare subsets such as regulatory T cells may not have been reflected. A couple of rectal CDR3 clonotypes were detected in all ulcerative colitis patients and were not detected in any of the controls. Features of the rectal repertoire distinguished controls, mild-moderate colitis patients and acute severe colitis patients, and in acute severe colitis, rectal diversity was reduced because of clonal expansions. With only a few individuals, the healthy control group was small. A couple of patients' blood samples yielded substantially fewer templates for technical reasons and were excluded from blood-rectal overlap analysis.

Ulcerative colitis patients had received no immunosuppressive medication before the diagnostic colonoscopy. A blood sample was drawn at the time of the colonoscopy. The Wizard kit (Promega) was used to extract genomic DNA from both blood and intestinal samples. From cysteine to phenylalanine, the CDR3 is 14 amino acids long. The only DNA kept is the CDR3, 42 bases in frame from the first base. In the germline V gene (reference sequence), CDR1 corresponds to GTSNPN and CDR2 to SVGIG. Rearranged CDR3 beta regions were amplified from genomic DNA with multiplex V and J primers using the immunoSEQ TRB Survey service. Survey-level sequencing depth of up to 500,000 reads per sample was used to keep depth equal across samples. The libraries were purified, combined into pools and sequenced with Illumina technology. On the authors' methods: Productive clonality, sample overlap, pairwise scatters, CDR3 beta length, V/D/J gene usage and productiveness were assessed with immunoSEQ online tools. Calculated diversity was defined as the number of unique rearrangements divided by total templates, multiplied by 100, and Shannon and Simpson indices were computed as well. Principal component analysis was performed on Z-score normalized data with the R prcomp function and the ggbiplot package. Morisita's index was used to quantify blood-rectal clonal overlap within each subject. Not all clones reach the TCRdb copy of this immuneACCESS table, which keeps in-frame sequences only. Checked studies attribute under half of the gap to unresolved V genes and leave the rest unexplained. The V and J calls and clone size come from that table; D and trimming were worked out from the DNA. The sample table records 37,000 or so clones; roughly 85% of these occur just once. Approximately 25% of the sample is in the top ten clones.

The specimen was blood. The sequence links TRBV30 to TRBJ1-1; the D gene assignment is ambiguous. This TCR was sampled from a girl between 10 and 17 years old with moderate ulcerative colitis. The DNA is TGTGCTATAAACGGGTTCCGCCCAGAAACTGAAGCTTTCTTT. This codes for CAINGFRPETEAFF.